The entry that follows covers one T cell receptor (beta chain) sequence. Its target is unknown. Positively selected for CCR7, the CD45RO-negative cells used as naive CD8 cells excluded terminally differentiated effector memory CD45RA+ cells. Everyone who donated was a Caucasian adult who lived in Nashville, Tennessee. This sample stems from a study of shared clonotypes between healthy human individuals. Whole-study findings and limits: Across subsets, estimated richness was generally greater for naive than for memory populations.

Method: immunoSEQ multiplex PCR; TCRdb's copy keeps in-frame clones and lacks some. The sample has roughly 2,000,000 clones; 93% are singletons. CDR3 size: 14 residues. Per germline, CDR1 SGHDN and CDR2 FVKESK. V gave up 4 bases and J gave up 9 bases; unmatched junction bases: 5. The TCR sequence derives from a man between 18 and 29 years old in good health. Some clones in this sample may be carry-over from other donors' samples. The chain uses TRBV14 and TRBJ2-1; the match to TRBD2 covers 11 bases. Input material: naive CD8+ T cells from PBMCs. CDR3 protein: CASSRGLAVGEQFF. The DNA for the CDR3 is TGTGCCAGCAGCCGGGGACTAGCGGTGGGTGAGCAGTTCTTC.